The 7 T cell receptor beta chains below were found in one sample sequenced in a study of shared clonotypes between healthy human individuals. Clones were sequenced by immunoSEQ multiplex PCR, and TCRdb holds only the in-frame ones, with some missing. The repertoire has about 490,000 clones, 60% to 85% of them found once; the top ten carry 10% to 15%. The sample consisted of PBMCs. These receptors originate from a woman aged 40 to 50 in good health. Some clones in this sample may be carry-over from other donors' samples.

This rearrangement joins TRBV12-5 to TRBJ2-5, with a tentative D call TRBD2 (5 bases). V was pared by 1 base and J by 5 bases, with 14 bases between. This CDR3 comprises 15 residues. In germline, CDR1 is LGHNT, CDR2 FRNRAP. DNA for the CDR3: TGTGCTAGTGGTTTGGGCCCCACTGGCGGGGAGACCCAGTACTTC. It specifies CASGLGPTGGETQYF.

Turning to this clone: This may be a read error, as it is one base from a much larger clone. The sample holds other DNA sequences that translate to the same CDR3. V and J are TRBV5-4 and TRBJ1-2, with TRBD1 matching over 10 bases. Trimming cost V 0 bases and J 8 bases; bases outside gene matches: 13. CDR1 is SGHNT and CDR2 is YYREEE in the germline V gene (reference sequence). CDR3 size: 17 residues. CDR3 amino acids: CASSLDTRDRGWNGYTF. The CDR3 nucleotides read TGTGCCAGCAGCTTGGACACCCGGGACAGGGGATGGAACGGCTACACCTTC.

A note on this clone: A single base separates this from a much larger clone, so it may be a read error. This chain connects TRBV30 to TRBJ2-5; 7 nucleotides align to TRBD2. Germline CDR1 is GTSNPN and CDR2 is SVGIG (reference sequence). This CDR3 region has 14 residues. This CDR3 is CAWGVPGGVETQYF. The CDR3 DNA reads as TGTGCCTGGGGTGTACCGGGGGGAGTTGAGACCCAGTACTTC.

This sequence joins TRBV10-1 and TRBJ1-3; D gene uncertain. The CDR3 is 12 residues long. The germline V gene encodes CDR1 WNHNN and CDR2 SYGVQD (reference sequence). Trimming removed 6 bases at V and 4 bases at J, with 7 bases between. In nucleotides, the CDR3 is TGCGCCAGCAGCATAGGGGGAAACACCATATATTTT. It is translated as CASSIGGNTIYF.

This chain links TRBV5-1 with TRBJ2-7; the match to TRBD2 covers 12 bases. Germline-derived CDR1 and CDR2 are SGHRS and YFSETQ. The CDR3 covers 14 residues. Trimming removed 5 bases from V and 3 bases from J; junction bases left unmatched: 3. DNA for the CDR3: TGCGCCAGCAGGCGGACTAGCGGGAACTACGAGCAGTACTTC. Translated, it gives CASRRTSGNYEQYF.

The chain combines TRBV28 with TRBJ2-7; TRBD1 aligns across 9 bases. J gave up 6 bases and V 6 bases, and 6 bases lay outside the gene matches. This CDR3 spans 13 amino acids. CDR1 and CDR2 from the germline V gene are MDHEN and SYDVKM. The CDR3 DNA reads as TGTGCCAGCAGATTACAGGGGGCGGGCGAGCAGTACTTC. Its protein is CASRLQGAGEQYF. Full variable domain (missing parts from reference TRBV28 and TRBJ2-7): DVKVTQSSRYLVKRTGEKVFLECVQDMDHENMFWYRQDPGLGLRLIYFSYDVKMKEKGDIPEGYSVSREKKERFSLILESASTNQTSMYLCASRLQGAGEQYFGPGTRLTVT.

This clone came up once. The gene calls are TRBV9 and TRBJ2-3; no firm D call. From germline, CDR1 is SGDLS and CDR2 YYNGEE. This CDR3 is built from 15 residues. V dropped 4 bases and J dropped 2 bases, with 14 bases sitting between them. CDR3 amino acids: CASSLQGFATDTQYF. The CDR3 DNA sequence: TGTGCCAGCAGCCTGCAAGGCTTTGCCACAGATACGCAGTATTTT. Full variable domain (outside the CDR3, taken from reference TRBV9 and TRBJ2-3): DSGVTQTPKHLITATGQRVTLRCSPRSGDLSVYWYQQSLDQGLQFLIQYYNGEERAKGNILERFSAQQFPDLHSELNLSSLELGDSALYFCASSLQGFATDTQYFGPGTRLTVL.